A single sample gave rise to the 30 T cell receptor beta chains below, sequenced in a study of tumor and adjacent non-tumor tissue in lung cancer. No cell sorting was done before RNA was extracted from the tissue. Three rounds of nested PCR, following a modified ARM-PCR protocol, produced the TCRbeta library. TCRdb processed the multiplex PCR reads anew with MiXCR; each CDR3 protein has one entry. The sample yields around 86,000 distinct CDR3 sequences, 72% seen once. The sample was lung tumor tissue. The receptors were sampled from a woman aged 40 to 50 with non-small cell lung cancer.

This rearrangement joins TRBV29-1 to TRBJ2-1, with 8 bases identical to TRBD2. The CDR3 has 13 residues. Germline V gene lookup returns CDR1 SQVTM and CDR2 ANQGSEA. The CDR3 loop is CGGRIWTGNEQFF. The CDR3 DNA reads TGCGGCGGGAGGATTTGGACTGGGAATGAGCAGTTCTTC.

Of note for this clonotype: At one end, the junction sequence differs from germline, possibly due to a read error. The V and J genes are TRBV11-2 and TRBJ1-1, with no clear D. Germline V gene data show CDR1 as SGHAT and CDR2 as FQNNGV. This CDR3 is built from 13 residues. This chain's CDR3 is CASSLVGDTETFF. The CDR3 DNA is TGTGCGAGCAGCCTTGTGGGCGACACTGAAACTTTCTTT.

About this clonotype itself: One end of the junction varies from germline; a read error may be responsible. The chain carries TRBV4-2 and TRBJ2-1; D possibly corresponds to TRBD1 (5 bases). The CDR3 contains 15 residues. CDR1 and CDR2 from the germline V gene are LGHNA and YNFKEQ. CDR3 nucleotide sequence: TGTGCCAGCAGCCAATCCCAGGGCACCTACAATGAGCAGCTCTTC. Translated, it gives CASSQSQGTYNEQLF.

The chain couples TRBV6-6 to TRBJ2-7, with D maybe TRBD2 (6 bases). The CDR3 sequence is 14 residues long. The germline V gene has CDR1 MNHNY and CDR2 SVGAGI (reference sequence). V lost 6 bases, J lost 5 bases, and 17 bases lay in between. CDR3 sequence reads: CASRGTSRRDEQYF. In nucleotides, the CDR3 is TGTGCCAGCAGGGGAACTAGCAGGAGGGACGAGCAGTACTTC.

Note on this clonotype: No conserved phenylalanine or tryptophan is present at the end of the CDR3, so a read error is the likely explanation. The DNA is left out, because the CDR3 cannot be placed on it with certainty; the CDR3 is given as TCRdb lists it. The genes are TRBV11-2 and TRBJ1-2; the table calls TRBD1, which could not be checked here. Germline V gene sequence: CDR1 SGHAT, CDR2 FQNNGV. Termini included, the CDR3 measures 14 amino acids. This CDR3 is CASSFNGQNYGYTL.

This clonotype has just a few counts. The CDR3 loop reads CASSQVRTPLRGSYEQYF. CDR3 nucleotide sequence: TGTGCCAGCAGCCAAGTACGGACTCCCCTCAGAGGATCCTACGAGCAGTACTTC. The chain links TRBV14 to TRBJ2-7; D is perhaps TRBD2 (5 bases). Germline CDR1 is SGHDN and CDR2 is FVKESK. This CDR3 region has 18 residues. With 1 base removed from V and 1 base from J, the gap between germline ends came to 20 bases. Complete variable domain (other parts from reference TRBV14 and TRBJ2-7): EAGVTQFPSHSVIEKGQTVTLRCDPISGHDNLYWYRRVMGKEIKFLLHFVKESKQDESGMPNNRFLAERTGGTYSTLKVQPAELEDSGVYFCASSQVRTPLRGSYEQYFGPGTRLTVT.

This clonotype was seen ten or more times. The rearrangement uses TRBV20-1 and TRBJ2-7; D may match TRBD1 or TRBD2 (6 bases each). The CDR3 sequence is 13 residues long. CDR1 and CDR2 from the germline V gene are DFQATT and SNEGSKA (reference sequence). V shed 3 bases and J shed 5 bases, with 14 bases lying between them. The CDR3 DNA follows: TGCAGTGCTAGTAGCGTGGGGGGCCACGAGCAGTACTTC. Translation gives CSASSVGGHEQYF.

A remark on this clonotype: At one end the junction does not follow the germline gene, possibly because of a read error. This CDR3 is CASSRTGSPVRSYDQYF. The CDR3 DNA is TGTGCCAGCAGTCGGACAGGGTCCCCAGTTCGATCCTACGATCAGTACTTC. The chain uses TRBV5-5 and TRBJ2-7, with TRBD1 matching 8 bases. Germline CDR1 reads SGHKS; CDR2 reads YYEKEE (reference sequence). CDR3 size: 17 residues.

Remarks on this clonotype: The junction departs from the called germline gene at one end, perhaps through a read error. This chain uses TRBV6-5 with TRBJ1-2; D is unresolved. The germline gives CDR1 MNHEY, CDR2 SVGAGI. CDR3 length: 13 amino acids. The CDR3 region is CISSAGSDYDYTF. Here the CDR3 DNA reads TGTATCAGCAGTGCGGGTTCGGACTATGACTACACCTTC.

This clonotype was counted many times. CDR3 loop: CASSSSPTLGELFF. The DNA for the CDR3 is TGTGCCAGCAGTTCGTCTCCAACTCTAGGGGAGCTGTTTTTT. The chain combines TRBV6-2 or TRBV6-3 with TRBJ2-2; D uncertain. Looked up from germline, CDR1 is MNHEY and CDR2 is SVGEGT. There are 14 residues in the CDR3. V was trimmed by 4 bases and J by 8 bases, leaving 14 bases between them.

The CDR3 protein is CAISDDSGRQRFF. Written as DNA, the CDR3 is TGTGCCATCAGCGACGACTCCGGACGCCAGCGGTTCTTC. The V call is TRBV10-3, the J call TRBJ2-1; the D is unclear. V lost 6 bases, J lost 15 bases, and 21 bases lay in between. The CDR3 consists of 13 residues. CDR1 ENHRY and CDR2 SYGVKD come from the germline V gene.

In regard to this clonotype: Since the CDR3 does not end with the conserved phenylalanine or tryptophan, this likely comes from a read error. The rearrangement joins TRBV5-1 to TRBJ2-1; 16 bases agree with TRBD2. This CDR3 spans 17 amino acids. Germline CDR1 SGHRS, CDR2 YFSETQ. Written as DNA, the CDR3 is TGCGCCAACAGCTTGGCCCCGGGACTAGCGGGAGGGCCTGAGCAGTTCTCC. It encodes CANSLAPGLAGGPEQFS.

To note about this clonotype: Since the CDR3 does not end with the conserved phenylalanine or tryptophan, this likely comes from a read error. It is unclear where the CDR3 begins or ends on the DNA, so no DNA is shown, and the CDR3 is as TCRdb lists it. The V gene is TRBV6-1, the J gene TRBJ2-7; the D call of TRBD2 is as the table states it, not checked on the DNA. Germline V gene lookup returns CDR1 MNHNS and CDR2 SASEGT. The CDR3 extends over 13 residues, inclusive of both ends. CDR3 protein: CANGPFSPYEHYL.

This clonotype was recorded many times. The chain employs TRBV6-5 and TRBJ2-7; TRBD1 aligns across 7 bases. This CDR3 spans 13 amino acids. J lost 6 bases, V lost 0 bases, and 2 bases had no gene match. Germline CDR1 reads MNHEY; CDR2 reads SVGAGI. Here the CDR3 reads CASSYSTGREQYF. Written as DNA, the CDR3 is TGTGCCAGCAGTTACTCGACAGGGCGCGAGCAGTACTTC.

This chain joins TRBV11-2 and TRBJ2-4, with 10 bases that match TRBD2. V lost 10 bases and J lost 7; bases outside the gene matches: 16. This CDR3 has 16 amino acids. From germline, CDR1 is SGHAT and CDR2 FQNNGV. The CDR3 DNA reads as TGTGCCAACAGGCCTCTGACAAGCGGGAGGGACAACATTCAGTACTTC. Encoded protein: CANRPLTSGRDNIQYF.

There are a few counts of this clonotype. One end of the junction does not line up with germline, which may come from a read error. The chain joins TRBV29-1 to TRBJ1-1, with D perhaps TRBD1 (5 bases). This CDR3 is built from 13 residues. From germline, CDR1 is SQVTM and CDR2 ANQGSEA. The CDR3 sequence is CGVEAQGNTEAFF. The DNA for the CDR3 is TGCGGCGTTGAAGCCCAGGGGAACACTGAAGCTTTCTTT.

The rearrangement uses TRBV11-3 and TRBJ2-7; TRBD2 agrees at 8 bases. CDR1 is SGHNT, CDR2 YENEEA, per germline. The CDR3 is made up of 14 amino acids. The J segment lost 7 bases and the V segment lost 5 bases, leaving 10 bases of the junction unmatched. The CDR3 region is CASSHPGGVYEQYF. CDR3 sequence (DNA): TGTGCCAGCAGCCACCCGGGGGGGGTGTATGAGCAGTACTTC.

The J gene is TRBJ2-5, the V gene TRBV6-5; D is ambiguous. V shed 7 bases and J shed 7 bases, with 19 bases lying between them. CDR1 and CDR2 (germline): MNHEY, SVGAGI. This CDR3 has 14 amino acids. CDR3 protein: CASNVKASLVTQYF. The CDR3 DNA is TGTGCCAGCAATGTGAAGGCCAGCTTGGTGACCCAGTACTTC.

This clonotype was counted ten times or more. The chain has TRBV20-1 and TRBJ2-3; a possible D gene is TRBD1 (5 bases). The V gene's germline CDR1 is DFQATT and CDR2 SNEGSKA (reference sequence). The CDR3 is 15 residues long. The V end lost 2 bases, the J end lost 2 bases, and 14 bases lay between the germline ends. The CDR3 sequence: CSARPSTVPTDTQYF. In DNA, the CDR3 is TGCAGTGCTAGACCTTCGACAGTCCCCACAGATACGCAGTATTTT.

This chain connects TRBV29-1 to TRBJ1-5; 7 positions match TRBD2. Judging by the DNA end, TRBJ2-3 fits better; the J call may be wrong. This CDR3 has 14 residues. In germline, CDR1 is SQVTM, CDR2 ANQGSEA. The CDR3 DNA reads TGCAGCCTTGGTTCTGAGCGGGGCAATCAGCCCCAGTATTTT. This translates into CSLGSERGNQPQYF.

The rearrangement uses TRBV6-2 or TRBV6-3 and TRBJ2-1; D call uncertain. The CDR3 loop spans 14 amino acids. Looked up from germline, CDR1 is MNHEY and CDR2 is SVGEGT. V was clipped by 7 bases and J by 7 bases, with 17 bases between them. CDR3 nucleotides: TGTGCCAGCACCCCGATGCGTGAGCGAAATGAGCAGTTCTTC. This gives the protein CASTPMRERNEQFF.

Regarding this clonotype: Germline and junction disagree at one end, which may indicate a read error. The J gene is TRBJ2-5, the V gene TRBV11-2; D not resolved. The V gene's germline CDR1 is SGHAT and CDR2 FQNNGV. The length of the CDR3 is 13 residues. In nucleotides, the CDR3 is TGTGCCAGCAGCTTACTCTATGGAGAGACCCGGTACTTC. It encodes CASSLLYGETRYF.

The V gene is TRBV29-1, the J gene TRBJ2-7; 9 nucleotides line up with TRBD2. The CDR3 length is 14 residues. Germline lookup yields CDR1 SQVTM and CDR2 ANQGSEA. V lost 3 bases, J lost 2 bases, and 5 bases stayed unmatched. The CDR3, as DNA: TGCAGCGTTGAGAATGGGACTAGCCCCTACGAGCAGTACTTC. It translates to CSVENGTSPYEQYF.

The V gene is TRBV20-1, the J gene TRBJ2-2, with TRBD2 matching over 7 bases. Germline CDR1 reads DFQATT; CDR2 reads SNEGSKA (reference sequence). This CDR3 is built from 13 residues. Written as DNA, the CDR3 is TGCATTACCACGGGGGGGAACACCGGGGAGCTGTTTTTT. This translates into CITTGGNTGELFF.

The rearrangement links TRBV6-6 to TRBJ1-2, with 11 bases matching TRBD1. V shed 8 bases, J shed 8 bases, and the junction held 13 bases outside the gene matches. CDR3 length: 15 residues. CDR1 MNHNY and CDR2 SVGAGI come from the germline V gene (reference sequence). CDR3 residues: CASHSRDRGTGGYTF. The CDR3, as DNA: TGTGCCAGCCACTCACGGGACAGGGGGACGGGAGGCTACACCTTC.

Notes on this clonotype: A read error may account for a junction end that differs from germline. The V call is TRBV6-5, the J call TRBJ2-2, with a weak D call TRBD1 (6 bases). The germline V gene has CDR1 MNHEY and CDR2 SVGAGI. This CDR3 is 16 amino acids long. The CDR3 DNA is TGTGCCAGCAGCCGCAGTCGGACAGCGAACACCGTGGAGCTGTTTTTC. Amino acid sequence: CASSRSRTANTVELFF.

The rearrangement joins TRBV4-2 to TRBJ2-1; D remains unclear. Trimming took 5 bases from V and 11 from J, leaving 16 bases between them. Germline loops: CDR1 LGHNA, CDR2 YNFKEQ. CDR3 length: 13 amino acids. CDR3 coding DNA: TGTGCCAGCAGCATGGCCCTACGCGATAAGCAGTTCTTC. The encoded protein is CASSMALRDKQFF.

With respect to this clonotype: Because it lacks the conserved phenylalanine or tryptophan at the end, this CDR3 is likely a read error. The chain links TRBV29-1 to TRBJ2-1; D assignment may be TRBD1 or TRBD2 (5 bases each). V dropped 0 bases and J dropped 5 bases, with 14 bases sitting between them. Looked up from germline, CDR1 is SQVTM and CDR2 is ANQGSEA. The CDR3 covers 15 residues. CDR3 region: CSVEDLGPLNNEQFD. The CDR3 DNA reads as TGCAGCGTTGAAGATTTGGGACCCCTAAACAATGAGCAGTTCGAC.

V and J are TRBV4-2 and TRBJ2-3; 12 positions agree with TRBD2. The CDR3 sequence is 20 residues long. Germline V gives CDR1 LGHNA, CDR2 YNFKEQ. With V trimmed by 1 base and J by 5 bases, 16 bases remained unmatched. Here the CDR3 reads CASSQVLASGGADGKDTQYF. In DNA form, the CDR3 reads TGTGCCAGCAGCCAAGTTCTGGCTAGCGGGGGGGCAGACGGCAAAGATACGCAGTATTTT.

Concerning this clonotype itself: The germline gene is not matched at one end of the junction; a read error may be the cause. The chain employs TRBV11-2 and TRBJ2-5; D is unresolved. The germline V gene has CDR1 SGHAT and CDR2 FQNNGV. This CDR3 is built from 14 residues. The CDR3 reads CANSLGVVDETQHF. The CDR3 DNA sequence: TGTGCCAACAGCTTAGGAGTCGTTGATGAGACCCAGCACTTC.